The 24 T cell receptor beta chains listed next were all sequenced from one sample in a study of PD-L1 blockade in urothelial cancer. The protocol was immunoSEQ multiplex PCR, while the TCRdb copy is restricted to in-frame clones and leaves out a portion. The sample yields approximately 93,000 clones, roughly 80% seen once. Time point reported: peripheral blood 6 weeks after treatment start. The sample here was PBMCs, taken around atezolizumab (anti-PD-L1) treatment. Receptors were obtained from a man in his 70s with urothelial cancer.

The chain employs TRBV9 and TRBJ2-3; 7 nucleotides match TRBD2. Germline V gene data show CDR1 as SGDLS and CDR2 as YYNGEE. V lost 0 bases and J lost 5; bases outside the gene matches: 6. The CDR3 is 15 amino acids. CDR3 sequence: CASSVVAGEGDTQYF. DNA for the CDR3: TGTGCCAGCAGCGTAGTGGCGGGGGAAGGAGATACGCAGTATTTT. Together with reference TRBV9 and TRBJ2-3, the CDR3 gives the full variable domain: DSGVTQTPKHLITATGQRVTLRCSPRSGDLSVYWYQQSLDQGLQFLIQYYNGEERAKGNILERFSAQQFPDLHSELNLSSLELGDSALYFCASSVVAGEGDTQYFGPGTRLTVL.

This chain links TRBV19 with TRBJ1-3; D remains unclear. This CDR3 region has 14 residues. Trimming removed 6 bases at V and 1 base at J, with 10 bases between. The germline V gene encodes CDR1 LNHDA and CDR2 SQIVND (reference sequence). The CDR3 is CASSPTVSGNTIYF. Written as DNA, the CDR3 is TGTGCCAGTAGCCCTACAGTTTCTGGAAACACCATATATTTT.

The CDR3 nucleotides are TGTGCCAGCAGACCAGGGACAGTCATGAACACTGAAGCTTTCTTT. Amino acids: CASRPGTVMNTEAFF. This chain connects TRBV6-6 to TRBJ1-1; the match to TRBD1 covers 7 bases. The CDR3 runs 15 residues. V dropped 6 bases and J dropped 0; count of bases not matched to a gene: 7. Germline-derived CDR1 and CDR2 are MNHNY and SVGAGI (reference sequence).

The chain combines TRBV5-4 with TRBJ1-6; D is ambiguous. V lost 4 bases to trimming and J lost 9 bases, with 14 bases between them. Germline CDR1 and CDR2: SGHNT and YYREEE (reference sequence). The CDR3 has 14 residues. The CDR3 DNA follows: TGTGCCAGCAGCCTGAAGGCCCCAGGTTCACCCCTCCACTTT. The encoded protein is CASSLKAPGSPLHF.

The chain couples TRBV6-6 to TRBJ1-2, with D perhaps TRBD1 (6 bases). With 2 bases removed from V and 4 bases from J, the gap between germline ends came to 14 bases. The germline V gene encodes CDR1 MNHNY and CDR2 SVGAGI (reference sequence). This CDR3 region has 15 residues. The chain's CDR3 is CASSYGGGRGYGYTF. The DNA for the CDR3 is TGTGCCAGCAGTTACGGCGGGGGGCGCGGCTATGGCTACACCTTC.

The chain combines TRBV16 with TRBJ1-2; TRBD1 matches at 8 bases. Germline trimming cut 3 bases from V and 5 bases from J; bases unmatched to any gene: 8. CDR1 KGHSY and CDR2 FQNENV come from the germline V gene. The CDR3 is 15 amino acids. Written as DNA, the CDR3 is TGTGCCAGCAGCCAGTCGACAGGGGCCCAGTATGGCTACACCTTC. This codes for CASSQSTGAQYGYTF. The full variable domain, with the rest looked up from reference TRBV16 and TRBJ1-2, is GEEVAQTPKHLVRGEGQKAKLYCAPIKGHSYVFWYQQVLKNEFKFLISFQNENVFDETGMPKERFSAKCLPNSPCSLEIQATKLEDSAVYFCASSQSTGAQYGYTFGSGTRLTVV.

The J gene is TRBJ2-2, the V gene TRBV7-9; D is possibly TRBD2 (5 bases). Trimming cost V 5 bases and J 3 bases, with 13 bases left between them. This CDR3 comprises 15 residues. From germline, CDR1 is SEHNR and CDR2 FQNEAQ (reference sequence). The CDR3 bases are TGTGCCAGCAGCGTAGGACGGGGTTACACCGGGGAGCTGTTTTTT. Protein sequence: CASSVGRGYTGELFF.

This clone was detected only once. This sequence joins TRBV5-6 and TRBJ2-2; a possible D gene is TRBD2 (6 bases). This CDR3 is 16 amino acids long. The germline V gene has CDR1 SGHDT and CDR2 YYEEEE. V lost 4 bases, J lost 0 bases, and 13 bases lay in between. As DNA, the CDR3 is TGTGCCAGCAGCCGCCGGGAGCACGCGAACACCGGGGAGCTGTTTTTT. It codes for CASSRREHANTGELFF.

This chain uses TRBV7-2 with TRBJ2-7; 7 positions match TRBD2. Looked up from germline, CDR1 is SGHTA and CDR2 is FQGNSA. The CDR3 is 15 residues long. V lost 1 base, J lost 3 bases, and 6 bases stayed unmatched. The CDR3 DNA reads as TGTGCCAGCAGCTTAGAGAGCGGGGCGATCTACGAGCAGTACTTC. Protein product: CASSLESGAIYEQYF.

This clone was recorded only once. The rearrangement uses TRBV28 and TRBJ1-1, with a tentative D call TRBD1 (6 bases). With 6 bases removed from V and 2 bases from J, the gap between germline ends came to 13 bases. Germline V gives CDR1 MDHEN, CDR2 SYDVKM. This CDR3 contains 14 residues. The CDR3 is CASSTGGLNTEAFF. In nucleotides, the CDR3 is TGTGCCAGCAGCACCGGGGGGCTCAACACTGAAGCTTTCTTT.

The gene calls are TRBV5-6 and TRBJ2-1; 11 bases map to TRBD1. CDR3 length equals 15 residues. Looked up from germline, CDR1 is SGHDT and CDR2 is YYEEEE. The V segment lost 4 bases and the J segment 9 bases; nucleotides outside the gene matches: 9. CDR3 coding DNA: TGTGCCAGCAGCCTTACCGGGACAGGGGGTGGTGAGCAGTTCTTC. Protein product: CASSLTGTGGGEQFF.

This chain uses TRBV6-5 with TRBJ1-5, with D uncertain. Germline CDR1 is MNHEY and CDR2 is SVGAGI. The CDR3 is 14 residues long. V lost 5 bases and J lost 0, with 8 bases in between. The CDR3 DNA is TGTGCCAGCAGTAGAGGCAGTAGCAATCAGCCCCAGCATTTT. Translation gives CASSRGSSNQPQHF.

The chain joins TRBV18 to TRBJ2-1, with 7 bases lining up with TRBD1. Germline V lookup: CDR1 KGHSH, CDR2 LQKENI. This CDR3 is built from 14 residues. The V segment lost 5 bases and the J segment 8 bases; nucleotides outside the gene matches: 9. The chain's CDR3 is CASSSGTAADEQFF. CDR3 nucleotides: TGTGCCAGCTCATCTGGGACAGCCGCGGATGAGCAGTTCTTC.

This sequence joins TRBV10-3 and TRBJ1-4; D is possibly TRBD1 (6 bases). The V gene's germline CDR1 is ENHRY and CDR2 SYGVKD. The CDR3 extends over 15 amino acids. The V gene lost 0 bases and the J gene lost 7 bases, with 12 bases spanning the gap. CDR3 bases: TGTGCCATCAGTGAGTCCAGGGGTGTTGGTGAAAAACTGTTTTTT. This codes for CAISESRGVGEKLFF.

The chain employs TRBV6-6 and TRBJ1-1, with D unclear. Germline V CDR1 and CDR2: MNHNY, SVGAGI (reference sequence). Trimming removed 2 bases at V and 6 bases at J, with 13 bases between. The CDR3 length is 14 residues. CDR3 DNA: TGTGCCAGCAGTTACGCCCGGGGTGAGGCTGAAGCTTTCTTT. As protein: CASSYARGEAEAFF.

The sample holds one count of this clone. CDR3 loop: CASRRGESYNEQFF. In DNA form, the CDR3 reads TGTGCCAGCAGACGCGGGGAAAGCTACAATGAGCAGTTCTTC. The gene calls are TRBV14 and TRBJ2-1, with TRBD2 as a possible D gene (6 bases). The CDR3 extends over 14 amino acids. Germline V lookup: CDR1 SGHDN, CDR2 FVKESK. Trimming left V 6 bases short and J 3 bases short, with 12 bases between.

CDR3 region: CASSQDVSRELNEKLFF. CDR3 nucleotide sequence: TGCGCCAGCAGCCAAGATGTTTCGAGAGAGCTTAATGAAAAACTGTTTTTT. The J gene is TRBJ1-4, the V gene TRBV4-1; D is uncertain. Trimming stripped 0 bases from V and 4 bases from J, with 15 bases between. Per germline, CDR1 MGHRA and CDR2 YSYEKL. The CDR3 has 17 residues.

V is TRBV19 and J is TRBJ1-1; the D gene is possibly TRBD1 (6 bases). The CDR3 spans 14 residues. Deletions cut 1 base from V and 5 bases from J, with 11 bases between. Germline lookup yields CDR1 LNHDA and CDR2 SQIVND (reference sequence). CDR3 DNA sequence: TGTGCCAGTAGTATAGGCGGGGGGCTTACTGAAGCTTTCTTT. Amino acids: CASSIGGGLTEAFF.

The CDR3 is CASSLQPTGWGGTEQFF. CDR3 bases: TGTGCCAGCAGCTTACAACCCACAGGGTGGGGTGGGACTGAGCAGTTCTTC. The chain uses TRBV7-2 and TRBJ2-1; D might be TRBD1 (6 bases). Trimming removed 2 bases from V and 9 bases from J, with 23 bases in between. Germline lookup yields CDR1 SGHTA and CDR2 FQGNSA. The CDR3 extends over 17 amino acids.

Concerning this clone: With a much larger clone just one base away, this may be a read error. The chain combines TRBV2 with TRBJ2-5, with D possibly matching TRBD2 (5 bases). With the DNA end fitting TRBJ2-7 better, the J assignment may be wrong. CDR3 length: 13 residues. The germline V gene encodes CDR1 SNHLY and CDR2 FYNNEI. CDR3 sequence reads: CASTLEGLSEQYF. In DNA, the CDR3 is TGTGCCAGCACCTTAGAGGGTTTATCCGAGCAGTACTTC.

This clone showed up just once. The chain carries TRBV5-1 and TRBJ1-3, with a tentative D call TRBD1 (5 bases). Germline V gene lookup returns CDR1 SGHRS and CDR2 YFSETQ. Trimming shortened V by 0 bases and J by 4 bases, and 11 bases separated the two germline ends. The CDR3 sequence is 15 residues long. CDR3 amino acids: CASSLDGGSGNTIYF. DNA for the CDR3: TGCGCCAGCAGCTTGGACGGGGGTTCCGGAAACACCATATATTTT.

This clone appeared once. The gene calls are TRBV7-2 and TRBJ1-5; perhaps TRBD1 as D (6 bases). CDR3 length: 15 amino acids. CDR1 is SGHTA and CDR2 is FQGNSA in the germline V gene. The V gene lost 5 bases and the J gene lost 5 bases, with 16 bases spanning the gap. CDR3 DNA: TGTGCCAGCAGCACCGGGACACCACGGGATCAGCCCCAGCATTTT. This encodes CASSTGTPRDQPQHF. The variable domain in full, with the rest retrieved from reference TRBV7-2 and TRBJ1-5, is GAGVSQSPSNKVTEKGKDVELRCDPISGHTALYWYRQSLGQGLEFLIYFQGNSAPDKSGLPSDRFSAERTGGSVSTLTIQRTQQEDSAVYLCASSTGTPRDQPQHFGDGTRLSIL.

V is TRBV30 and J is TRBJ2-7; TRBD2 is a possible D gene (5 bases). Trimming cost V 0 bases and J 0 bases, with 9 bases left between them. The length of the CDR3 is 14 residues. Germline V gene lookup returns CDR1 GTSNPN and CDR2 SVGIG (reference sequence). The CDR3 is CAWSVLEISYEQYF. CDR3 sequence (DNA): TGTGCCTGGAGTGTACTAGAGATCTCCTACGAGCAGTACTTC.

The chain couples TRBV5-6 to TRBJ1-6, with 8 bases identical to TRBD1. Germline V gene lookup returns CDR1 SGHDT and CDR2 YYEEEE. There are 14 residues in the CDR3. V lost 5 bases and J lost 6; bases outside the gene matches: 4. This CDR3 is CASSPQGVNSPLHF. The CDR3 nucleotides read TGTGCCAGCAGTCCACAGGGGGTTAATTCACCCCTCCACTTT.